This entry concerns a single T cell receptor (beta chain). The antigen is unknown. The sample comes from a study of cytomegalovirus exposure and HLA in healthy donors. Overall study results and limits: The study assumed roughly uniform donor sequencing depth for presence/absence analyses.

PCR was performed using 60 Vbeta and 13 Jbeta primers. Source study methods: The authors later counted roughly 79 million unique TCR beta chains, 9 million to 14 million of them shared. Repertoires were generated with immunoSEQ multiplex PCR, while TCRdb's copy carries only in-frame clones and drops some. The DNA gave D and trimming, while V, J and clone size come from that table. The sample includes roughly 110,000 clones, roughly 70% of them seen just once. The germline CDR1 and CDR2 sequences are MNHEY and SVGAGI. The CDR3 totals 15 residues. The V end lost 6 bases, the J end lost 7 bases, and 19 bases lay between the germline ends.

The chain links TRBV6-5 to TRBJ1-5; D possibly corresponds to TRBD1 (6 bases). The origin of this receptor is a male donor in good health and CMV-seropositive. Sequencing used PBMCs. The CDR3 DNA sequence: TGTGCCAGCAGCCGGGGACAAGCCGAGGGGCAGCCCCAGCATTTT. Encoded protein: CASSRGQAEGQPQHF.